This TCR beta chain was profiled in a study of beta chain features in type 1 diabetes. Study-wide results and caveats: Naive, central memory and Treg TCRB repertoires seemed to resemble each other more closely in patients than they did in healthy donors. Moderately but significantly shorter TCRB CDR3s were found in Type 1 diabetes patients in all four CD4+ subsets. More deletions and fewer insertions at VDJ junctions were found in patients with type 1 diabetes. A cDNA-based sequencing approach could over-represent cells with high TCR expression.

This CDR3 is 17 amino acids long. The V and J ends lost 5 bases and 5 bases, in that order; junction bases with no gene match: 15. Germline loops: CDR1 MDHEN, CDR2 SYDVKM. TCRB transcripts that were expressed got sequenced, as all of the isolated RNA had been reverse transcribed. Roughly 3.5 million reads per sample on average were obtained from naive, central memory and regulatory T cell samples. Libraries were prepared by immunoSEQ multiplex PCR; TCRdb keeps only in-frame clonotypes and omits some of them. This table holds 600,000 or so clones, 11% to 15% found once. Of note for this clone: As yet, its antigen is unknown.

Sequenced sample: naive CD4+ T cells from blood. V is TRBV28 and J is TRBJ2-3; 8 bases are shared with TRBD2. The TCR originated in a man younger than 30 with type 1 diabetes. CDR3 sequence reads: CASSPPVTSGGGDTQYF. The DNA of the CDR3 is TGTGCCAGCAGTCCCCCAGTTACAAGCGGGGGTGGAGATACGCAGTATTTT.